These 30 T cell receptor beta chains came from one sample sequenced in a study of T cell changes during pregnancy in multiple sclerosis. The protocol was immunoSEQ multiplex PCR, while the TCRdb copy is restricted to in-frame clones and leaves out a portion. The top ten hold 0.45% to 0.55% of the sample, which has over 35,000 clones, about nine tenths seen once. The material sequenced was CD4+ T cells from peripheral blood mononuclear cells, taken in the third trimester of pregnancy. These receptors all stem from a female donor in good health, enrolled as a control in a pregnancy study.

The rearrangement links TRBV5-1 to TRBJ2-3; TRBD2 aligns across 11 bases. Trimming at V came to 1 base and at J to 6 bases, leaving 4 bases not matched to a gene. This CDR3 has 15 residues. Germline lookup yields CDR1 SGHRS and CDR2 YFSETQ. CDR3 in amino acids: CASSLTSGGGDTQYF. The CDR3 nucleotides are TGCGCCAGCAGCTTGACTAGCGGGGGCGGGGATACGCAGTATTTT.

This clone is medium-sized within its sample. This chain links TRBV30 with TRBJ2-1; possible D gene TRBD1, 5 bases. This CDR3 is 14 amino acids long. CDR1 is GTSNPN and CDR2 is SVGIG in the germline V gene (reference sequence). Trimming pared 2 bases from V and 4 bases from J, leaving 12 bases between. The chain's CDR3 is CAWSTTAGYNEQFF. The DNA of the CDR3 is TGTGCCTGGAGTACAACGGCAGGGTACAATGAGCAGTTCTTC.

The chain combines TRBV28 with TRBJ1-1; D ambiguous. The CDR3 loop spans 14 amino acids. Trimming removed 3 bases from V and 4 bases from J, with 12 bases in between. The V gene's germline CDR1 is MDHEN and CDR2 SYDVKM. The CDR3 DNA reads TGTGCCAGCAGTTTGTTTAGGCGGATCACTGAAGCTTTCTTT. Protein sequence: CASSLFRRITEAFF.

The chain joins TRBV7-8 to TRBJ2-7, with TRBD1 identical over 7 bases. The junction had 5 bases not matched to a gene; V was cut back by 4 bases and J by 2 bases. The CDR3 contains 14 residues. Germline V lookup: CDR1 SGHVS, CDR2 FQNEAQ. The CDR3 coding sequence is TGTGCCAGCAGCTACTACACAGGGGCCTACGAGCAGTACTTC. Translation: CASSYYTGAYEQYF.

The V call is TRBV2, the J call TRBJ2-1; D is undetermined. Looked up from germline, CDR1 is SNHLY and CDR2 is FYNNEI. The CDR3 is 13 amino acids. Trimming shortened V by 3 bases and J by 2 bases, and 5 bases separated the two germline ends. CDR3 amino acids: CASSDPAYNEQFF. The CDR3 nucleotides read TGTGCCAGCAGTGACCCGGCCTACAATGAGCAGTTCTTC.

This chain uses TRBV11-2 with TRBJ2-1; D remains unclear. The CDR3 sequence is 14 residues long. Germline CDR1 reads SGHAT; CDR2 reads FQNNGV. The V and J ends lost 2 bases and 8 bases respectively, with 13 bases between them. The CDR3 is CASSLKSGFHEQFF. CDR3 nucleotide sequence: TGTGCCAGCAGCTTAAAGTCAGGTTTCCATGAGCAGTTCTTC.

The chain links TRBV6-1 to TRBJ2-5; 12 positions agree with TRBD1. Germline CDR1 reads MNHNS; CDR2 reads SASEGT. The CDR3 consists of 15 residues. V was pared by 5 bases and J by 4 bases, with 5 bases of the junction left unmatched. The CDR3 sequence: CASSSWDRGRETQYF. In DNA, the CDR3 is TGTGCCAGCAGTAGTTGGGACAGGGGGCGAGAGACCCAGTACTTC.

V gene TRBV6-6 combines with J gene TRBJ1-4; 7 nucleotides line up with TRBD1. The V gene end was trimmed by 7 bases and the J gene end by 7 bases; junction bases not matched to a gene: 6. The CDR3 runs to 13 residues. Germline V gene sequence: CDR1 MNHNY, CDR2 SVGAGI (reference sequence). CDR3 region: CASTRDRLEKLFF. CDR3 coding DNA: TGTGCCAGCACCAGGGACAGACTTGAAAAACTGTTTTTT.

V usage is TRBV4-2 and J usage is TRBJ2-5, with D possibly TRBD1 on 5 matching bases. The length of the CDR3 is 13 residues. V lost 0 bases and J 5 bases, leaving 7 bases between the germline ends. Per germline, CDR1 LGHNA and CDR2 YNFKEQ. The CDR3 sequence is CASSQDQGETQYF. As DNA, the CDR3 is TGTGCCAGCAGCCAAGATCAGGGTGAGACCCAGTACTTC.

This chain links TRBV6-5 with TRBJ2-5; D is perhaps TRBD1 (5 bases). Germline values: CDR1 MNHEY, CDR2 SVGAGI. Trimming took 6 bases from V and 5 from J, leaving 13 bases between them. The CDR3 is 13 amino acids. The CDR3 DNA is TGTGCCAGCAGCCAACAGGTGATGGAGACCCAGTACTTC. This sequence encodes CASSQQVMETQYF.

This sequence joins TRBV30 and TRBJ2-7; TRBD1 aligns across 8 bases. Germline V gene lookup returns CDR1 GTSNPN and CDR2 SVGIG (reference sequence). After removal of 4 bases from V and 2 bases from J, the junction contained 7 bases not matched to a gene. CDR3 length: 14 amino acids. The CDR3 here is CAWIPPGQAYEQYF. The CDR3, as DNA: TGTGCCTGGATACCTCCGGGACAGGCCTACGAGCAGTACTTC.

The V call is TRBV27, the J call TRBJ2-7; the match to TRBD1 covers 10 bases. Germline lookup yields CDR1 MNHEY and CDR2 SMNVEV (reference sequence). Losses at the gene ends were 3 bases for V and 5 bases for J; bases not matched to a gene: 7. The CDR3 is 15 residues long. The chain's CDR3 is CASSFTDRGHDEQYF. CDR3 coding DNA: TGTGCCAGCAGTTTTACCGACAGGGGGCACGACGAGCAGTACTTC.

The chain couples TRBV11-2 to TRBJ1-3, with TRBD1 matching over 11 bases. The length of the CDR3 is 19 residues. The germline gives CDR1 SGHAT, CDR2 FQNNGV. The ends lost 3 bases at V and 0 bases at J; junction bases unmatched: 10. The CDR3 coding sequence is TGTGCCAGCAGCTTGAGGACAGGGGGCGAAATCGGCTCTGGAAACACCATATATTTT. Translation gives CASSLRTGGEIGSGNTIYF.

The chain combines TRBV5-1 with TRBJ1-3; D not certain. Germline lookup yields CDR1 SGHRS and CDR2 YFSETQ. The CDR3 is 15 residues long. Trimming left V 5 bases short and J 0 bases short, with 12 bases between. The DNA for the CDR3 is TGCGCCAGCAGTTCCGCCCTGAGCTCTGGAAACACCATATATTTT. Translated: CASSSALSSGNTIYF.

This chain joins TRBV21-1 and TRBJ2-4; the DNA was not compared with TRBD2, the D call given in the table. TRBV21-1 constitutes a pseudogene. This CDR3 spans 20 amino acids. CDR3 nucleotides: TGTGCCAGCAGCTTCCCCCAGGAGGTATTCCTATCCCTAGCCAAAAACATTCAGTACTTC. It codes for CASSFPQEVFLSLAKNIQYF.

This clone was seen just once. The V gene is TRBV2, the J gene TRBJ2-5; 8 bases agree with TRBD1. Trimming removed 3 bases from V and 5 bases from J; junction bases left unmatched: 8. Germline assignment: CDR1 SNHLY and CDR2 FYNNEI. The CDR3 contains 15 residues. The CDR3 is CASSEQGAVAETQYF. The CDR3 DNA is TGTGCCAGCAGTGAGCAGGGGGCTGTGGCGGAGACCCAGTACTTC.

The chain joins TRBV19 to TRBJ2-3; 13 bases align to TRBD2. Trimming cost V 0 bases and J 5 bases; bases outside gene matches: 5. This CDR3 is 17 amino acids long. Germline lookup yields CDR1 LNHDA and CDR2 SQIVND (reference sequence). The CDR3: CASSIEETSGRRDTQYF. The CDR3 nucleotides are TGTGCCAGTAGTATAGAAGAGACTAGCGGGAGGAGAGATACGCAGTATTTT.

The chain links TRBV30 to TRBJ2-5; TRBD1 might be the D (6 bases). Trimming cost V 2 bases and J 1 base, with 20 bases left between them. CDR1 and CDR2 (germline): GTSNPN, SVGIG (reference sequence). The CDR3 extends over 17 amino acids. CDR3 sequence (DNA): TGTGCCTGGAGTAGTCAATACGGACAGCCGTTCCAAGAGACCCAGTACTTC. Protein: CAWSSQYGQPFQETQYF.

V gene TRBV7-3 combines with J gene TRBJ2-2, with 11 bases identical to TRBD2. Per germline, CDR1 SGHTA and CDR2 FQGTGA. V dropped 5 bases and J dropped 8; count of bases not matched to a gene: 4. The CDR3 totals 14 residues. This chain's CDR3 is CASSLTSGVGELFF. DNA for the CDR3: TGTGCCAGCAGCCTGACTAGCGGGGTGGGGGAGCTGTTTTTT.

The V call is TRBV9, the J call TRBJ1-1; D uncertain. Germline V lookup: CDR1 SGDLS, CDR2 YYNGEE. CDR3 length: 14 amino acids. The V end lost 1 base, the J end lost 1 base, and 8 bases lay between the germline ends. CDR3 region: CASSVSGGNTEAFF. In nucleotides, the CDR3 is TGTGCCAGCAGCGTATCGGGAGGGAACACTGAAGCTTTCTTT.

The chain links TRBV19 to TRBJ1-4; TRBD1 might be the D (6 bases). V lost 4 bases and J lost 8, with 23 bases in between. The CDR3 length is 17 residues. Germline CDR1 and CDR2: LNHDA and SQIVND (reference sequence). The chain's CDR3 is CASSTTKLTGTTEKLFF. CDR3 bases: TGTGCCAGTAGTACTACTAAACTAACCGGGACAACAGAAAAACTGTTTTTT.

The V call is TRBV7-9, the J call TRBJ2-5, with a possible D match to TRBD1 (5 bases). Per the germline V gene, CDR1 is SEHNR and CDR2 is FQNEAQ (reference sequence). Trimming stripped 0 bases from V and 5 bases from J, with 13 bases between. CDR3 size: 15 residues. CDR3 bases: TGTGCCAGCAGCTTAGCAGGGGCGTGGGGCGAGACCCAGTACTTC. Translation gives CASSLAGAWGETQYF.

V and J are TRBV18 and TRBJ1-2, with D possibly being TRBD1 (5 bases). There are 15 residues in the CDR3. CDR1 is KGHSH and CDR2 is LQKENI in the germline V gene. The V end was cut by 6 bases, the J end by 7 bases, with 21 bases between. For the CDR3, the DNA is TGTGCCAGCTCCCCTACAGGAGCCCGTCACCCTGGCTACACCTTC. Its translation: CASSPTGARHPGYTF.

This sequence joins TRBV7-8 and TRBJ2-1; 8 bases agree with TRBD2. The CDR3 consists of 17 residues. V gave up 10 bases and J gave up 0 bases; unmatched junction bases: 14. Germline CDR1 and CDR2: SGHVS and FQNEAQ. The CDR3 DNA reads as TGTGCCACCACACTGAACGGGGGGGCAAGCTCCTACAATGAGCAGTTCTTC. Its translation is CATTLNGGASSYNEQFF.

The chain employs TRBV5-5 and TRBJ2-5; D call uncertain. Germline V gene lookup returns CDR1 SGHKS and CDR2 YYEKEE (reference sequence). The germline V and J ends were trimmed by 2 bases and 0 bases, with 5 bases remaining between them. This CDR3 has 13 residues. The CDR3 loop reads CASSFPNQETQYF. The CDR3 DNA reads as TGTGCCAGCAGCTTCCCTAACCAAGAGACCCAGTACTTC.

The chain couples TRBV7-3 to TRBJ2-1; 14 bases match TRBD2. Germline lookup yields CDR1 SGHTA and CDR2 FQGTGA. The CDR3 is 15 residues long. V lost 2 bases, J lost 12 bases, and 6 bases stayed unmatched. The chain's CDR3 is CASSLGTSGGKGQFF. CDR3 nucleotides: TGTGCCAGCAGCTTAGGGACTAGCGGGGGTAAGGGGCAGTTCTTC.

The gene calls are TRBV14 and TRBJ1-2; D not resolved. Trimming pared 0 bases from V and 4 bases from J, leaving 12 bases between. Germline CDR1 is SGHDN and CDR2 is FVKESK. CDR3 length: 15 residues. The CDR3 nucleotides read TGTGCCAGCAGCCAAGAGAGGAGCGCCGGCTATGGCTACACCTTC. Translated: CASSQERSAGYGYTF. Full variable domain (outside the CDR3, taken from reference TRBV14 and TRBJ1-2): EAGVTQFPSHSVIEKGQTVTLRCDPISGHDNLYWYRRVMGKEIKFLLHFVKESKQDESGMPNNRFLAERTGGTYSTLKVQPAELEDSGVYFCASSQERSAGYGYTFGSGTRLTVV.

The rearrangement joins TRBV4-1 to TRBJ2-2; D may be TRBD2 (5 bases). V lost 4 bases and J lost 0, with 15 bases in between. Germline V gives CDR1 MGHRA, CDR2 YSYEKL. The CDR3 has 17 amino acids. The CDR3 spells CASSRLLTGTNTGELFF. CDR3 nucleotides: TGCGCCAGCAGCCGACTATTAACGGGGACGAACACCGGGGAGCTGTTTTTT.

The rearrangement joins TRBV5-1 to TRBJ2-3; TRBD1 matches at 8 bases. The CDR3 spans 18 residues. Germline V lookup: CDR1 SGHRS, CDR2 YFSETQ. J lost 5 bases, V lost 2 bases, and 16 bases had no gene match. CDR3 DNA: TGCGCCAGCAGCTTTGCCGGGATCGGACAGGGTGGTAAAGATACGCAGTATTTT. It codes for CASSFAGIGQGGKDTQYF.

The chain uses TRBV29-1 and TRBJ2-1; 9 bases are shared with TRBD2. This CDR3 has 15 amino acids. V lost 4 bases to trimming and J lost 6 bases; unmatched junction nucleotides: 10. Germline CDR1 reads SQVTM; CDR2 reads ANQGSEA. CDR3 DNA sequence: TGCAGCGTTGTAGGTGAGCGGGGGGCGACCAATGAGCAGTTCTTC. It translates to CSVVGERGATNEQFF.